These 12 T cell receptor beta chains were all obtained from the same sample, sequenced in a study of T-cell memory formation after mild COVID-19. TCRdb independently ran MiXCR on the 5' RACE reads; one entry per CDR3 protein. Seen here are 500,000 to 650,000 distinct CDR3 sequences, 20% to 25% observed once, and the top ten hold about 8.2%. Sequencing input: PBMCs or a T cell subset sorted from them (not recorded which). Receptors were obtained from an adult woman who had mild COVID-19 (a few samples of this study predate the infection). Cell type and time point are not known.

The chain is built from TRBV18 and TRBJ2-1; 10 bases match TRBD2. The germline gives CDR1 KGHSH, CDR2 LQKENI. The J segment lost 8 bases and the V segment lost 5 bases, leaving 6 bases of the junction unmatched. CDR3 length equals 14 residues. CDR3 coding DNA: TGTGCCAGCTCATCTAGCGGGAGTCGTTATGAGCAGTTCTTC. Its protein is CASSSSGSRYEQFF.

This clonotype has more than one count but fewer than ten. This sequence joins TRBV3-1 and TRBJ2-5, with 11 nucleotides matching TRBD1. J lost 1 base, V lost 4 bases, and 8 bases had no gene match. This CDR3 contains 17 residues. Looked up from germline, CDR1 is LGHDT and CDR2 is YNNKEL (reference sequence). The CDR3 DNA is TGTGCCAGCAGCCGAGCCACTGGACAGGGGGCCCAAGAGACCCAGTACTTC. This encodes CASSRATGQGAQETQYF.

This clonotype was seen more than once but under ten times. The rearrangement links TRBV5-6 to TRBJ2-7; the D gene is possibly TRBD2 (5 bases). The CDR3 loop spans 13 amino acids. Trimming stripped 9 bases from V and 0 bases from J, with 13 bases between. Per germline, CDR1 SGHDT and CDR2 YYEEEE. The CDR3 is CATQRSGSYEQYF. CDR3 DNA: TGTGCCACCCAAAGGAGCGGCTCCTACGAGCAGTACTTC.

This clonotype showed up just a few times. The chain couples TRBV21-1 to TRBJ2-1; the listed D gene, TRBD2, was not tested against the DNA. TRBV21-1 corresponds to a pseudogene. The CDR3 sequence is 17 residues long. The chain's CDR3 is CASSKPPASGGYNEQFF. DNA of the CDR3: TGTGCCAGCAGCAAACCCCCCGCTAGCGGGGGTTACAATGAGCAGTTCTTC.

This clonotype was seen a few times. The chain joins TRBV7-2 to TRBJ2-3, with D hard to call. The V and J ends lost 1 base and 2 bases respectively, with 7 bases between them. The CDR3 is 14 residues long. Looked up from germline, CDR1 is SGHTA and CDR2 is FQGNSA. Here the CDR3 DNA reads TGTGCCAGCAGCTTAGACACATTCACAGATACGCAGTATTTT. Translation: CASSLDTFTDTQYF.

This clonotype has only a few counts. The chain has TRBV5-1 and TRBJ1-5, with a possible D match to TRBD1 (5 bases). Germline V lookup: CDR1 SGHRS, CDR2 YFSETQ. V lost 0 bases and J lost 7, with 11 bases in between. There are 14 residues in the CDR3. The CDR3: CASSLAGSGQPQHF. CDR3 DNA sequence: TGCGCCAGCAGCTTGGCAGGTTCAGGGCAGCCCCAGCATTTT.

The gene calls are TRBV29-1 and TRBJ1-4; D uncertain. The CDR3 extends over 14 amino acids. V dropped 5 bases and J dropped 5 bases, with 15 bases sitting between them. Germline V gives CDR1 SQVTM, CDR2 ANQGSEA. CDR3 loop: CSVSGDGSNEKLFF. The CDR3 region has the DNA TGCAGCGTTTCAGGCGATGGCAGCAATGAAAAACTGTTTTTT. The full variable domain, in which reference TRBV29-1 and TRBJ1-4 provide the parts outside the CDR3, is SAVISQKPSRDICQRGTSLTIQCQVDSQVTMMFWYRQQPGQSLTLIATANQGSEATYESGFVIDKFPISRPNLTFSTLTVSNMSPEDSSIYLCSVSGDGSNEKLFFGSGTQLSVL.

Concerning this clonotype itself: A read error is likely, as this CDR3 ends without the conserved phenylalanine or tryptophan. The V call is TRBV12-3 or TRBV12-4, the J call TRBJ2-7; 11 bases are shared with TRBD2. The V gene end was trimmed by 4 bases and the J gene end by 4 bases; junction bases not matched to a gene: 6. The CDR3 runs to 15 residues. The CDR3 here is CASSSGSGRAYEQYY. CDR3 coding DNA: TGTGCCAGCAGTTCAGGTAGCGGGAGGGCTTACGAGCAGTACTAC.

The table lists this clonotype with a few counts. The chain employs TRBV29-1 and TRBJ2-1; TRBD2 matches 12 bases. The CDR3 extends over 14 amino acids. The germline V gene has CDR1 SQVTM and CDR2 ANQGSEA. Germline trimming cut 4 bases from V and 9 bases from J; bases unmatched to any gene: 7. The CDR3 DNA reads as TGCAGCGTTGTTTCGACTAGCGGGAGCGTTGAGCAGTTCTTC. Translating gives CSVVSTSGSVEQFF.

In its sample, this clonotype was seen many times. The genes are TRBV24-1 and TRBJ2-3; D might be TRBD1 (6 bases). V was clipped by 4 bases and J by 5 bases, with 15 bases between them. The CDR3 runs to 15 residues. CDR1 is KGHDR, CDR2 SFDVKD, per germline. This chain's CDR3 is CATSDQGSAGDTQYF. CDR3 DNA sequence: TGTGCCACCAGTGACCAGGGGTCTGCTGGAGATACGCAGTATTTT.

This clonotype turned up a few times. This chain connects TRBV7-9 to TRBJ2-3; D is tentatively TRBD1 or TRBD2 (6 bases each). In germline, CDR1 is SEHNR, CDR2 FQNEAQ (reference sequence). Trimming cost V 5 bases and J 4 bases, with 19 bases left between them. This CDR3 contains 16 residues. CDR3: CASSPPLSRGPDTQYF. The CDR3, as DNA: TGTGCCAGCAGCCCACCCCTGAGCCGGGGGCCAGATACGCAGTATTTT.

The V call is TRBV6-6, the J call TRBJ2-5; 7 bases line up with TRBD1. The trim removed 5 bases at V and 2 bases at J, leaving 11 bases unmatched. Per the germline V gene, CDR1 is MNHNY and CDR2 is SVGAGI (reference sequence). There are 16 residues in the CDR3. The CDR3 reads CASSKLLPGQQETQYF. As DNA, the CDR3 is TGTGCCAGCAGTAAGCTACTACCGGGACAGCAAGAGACCCAGTACTTC.